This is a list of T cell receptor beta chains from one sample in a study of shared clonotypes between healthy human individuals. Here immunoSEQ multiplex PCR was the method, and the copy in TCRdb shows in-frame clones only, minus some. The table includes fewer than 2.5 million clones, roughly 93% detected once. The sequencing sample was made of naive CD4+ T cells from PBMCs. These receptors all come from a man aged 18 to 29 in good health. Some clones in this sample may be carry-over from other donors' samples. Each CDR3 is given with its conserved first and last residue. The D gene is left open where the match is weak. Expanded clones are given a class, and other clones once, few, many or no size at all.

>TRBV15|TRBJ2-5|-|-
CATSRGGPETQYF
TGTGCCACCAGCAGAGGAGGGCCGGAGACCCAGTACTTC
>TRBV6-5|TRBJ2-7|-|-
CASSYGEEGVYEQYF
TGTGCCAGCAGTTACGGGGAGGAAGGGGTATACGAGCAGTACTTC
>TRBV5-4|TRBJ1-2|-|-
CASTPGGNDYGYTF
TGTGCCAGCACGCCGGGGGGGAATGACTATGGCTACACCTTC
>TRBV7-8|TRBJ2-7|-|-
CATSLLGPTGEQYF
TGTGCCACCTCACTCCTTGGGCCCACCGGGGAGCAGTACTTC
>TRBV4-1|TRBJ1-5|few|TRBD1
CASSHHDRGDNQPQHF
TGCGCCAGCAGCCACCATGACAGGGGGGACAATCAGCCCCAGCATTTT
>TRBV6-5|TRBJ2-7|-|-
CASSSPYEQYF
TGTGCCAGCAGCTCCCCCTACGAGCAGTACTTC
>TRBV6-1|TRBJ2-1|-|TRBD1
CAGSGTAYNEQFF
TGTGCCGGTTCCGGGACAGCCTACAATGAGCAGTTCTTC
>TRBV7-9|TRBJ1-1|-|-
CASSLIEAFF
TGTGCCAGCAGCTTGATTGAAGCTTTCTTT
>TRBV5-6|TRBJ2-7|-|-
CASSLDRVVYEQYF
TGTGCCAGCAGCTTGGACAGGGTGGTTTACGAGCAGTACTTC
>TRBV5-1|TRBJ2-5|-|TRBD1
CASSRPGQRQETQYF
TGCGCCAGCAGCCGGCCGGGACAGCGACAAGAGACCCAGTACTTC
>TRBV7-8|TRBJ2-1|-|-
CASSLARSYNEQFF
TGTGCCAGCAGCTTAGCAAGGAGTTACAATGAGCAGTTCTTC
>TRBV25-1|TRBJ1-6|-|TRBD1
CASTGQGSAPLHF
TGTGCCAGCACTGGACAGGGCTCGGCACCCCTCCACTTT
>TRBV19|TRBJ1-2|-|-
CASSIDTLVRGYTF
TGTGCCAGTAGTATAGACACACTGGTCAGGGGCTACACCTTC
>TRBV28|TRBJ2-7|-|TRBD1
CASIQGSISYEQYF
TGTGCCAGCATACAGGGGTCTATCTCCTACGAGCAGTACTTC
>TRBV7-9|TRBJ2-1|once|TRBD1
CASSLRIRAGGRFGEQFF
TGTGCCAGCAGCTTAAGGATCCGGGCAGGGGGCCGATTTGGTGAGCAGTTCTTC
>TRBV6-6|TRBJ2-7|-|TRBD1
CASRAGTGDPYEQYF
TGTGCCAGCAGAGCAGGGACAGGGGATCCCTACGAGCAGTACTTC
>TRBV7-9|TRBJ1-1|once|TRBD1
CASSLVRGTENTEAFF
TGTGCCAGCAGCTTAGTGAGGGGGACAGAAAACACTGAAGCTTTCTTT
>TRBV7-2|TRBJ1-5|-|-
CASSPRSDSNQPQHF
TGTGCCAGCAGCCCAAGATCGGACAGCAATCAGCCCCAGCATTTT
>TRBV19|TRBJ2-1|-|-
CASKADSYNEQFF
TGTGCCAGTAAAGCGGACAGTTACAATGAGCAGTTCTTC
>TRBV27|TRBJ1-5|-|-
CASSIQGGPNQPQHF
TGTGCCAGCAGTATCCAGGGAGGCCCGAATCAGCCCCAGCATTTT
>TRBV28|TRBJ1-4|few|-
CASQVIDSPNEKLFF
TGTGCCAGTCAAGTTATCGACAGCCCGAATGAAAAACTGTTTTTT
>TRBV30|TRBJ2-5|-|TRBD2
CAWSVTGGPETQYF
TGTGCCTGGAGTGTTACGGGAGGGCCAGAGACCCAGTACTTC
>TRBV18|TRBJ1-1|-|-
CASSPLGRGWTEAFF
TGTGCCAGCTCACCATTGGGACGGGGGTGGACTGAAGCTTTCTTT
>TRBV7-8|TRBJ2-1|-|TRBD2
CASSSPRAGSSVEQFF
TGTGCCAGCAGCTCCCCCCGAGCGGGGTCCTCGGTTGAGCAGTTCTTC